The 29 T cell receptor beta chains below all came from one sample that was sequenced in a study of CD8+CD57+ T cells in acquired aplastic anemia. An expansion of CD8+CD57+ cells by flow cytometry had been shown in patients chosen for sequencing. Both TCR beta VDJ combination and CDR3 sequence profiling were carried out. Genomic DNA was the template for this profiling. In TCRdb, the reads were re-called with MiXCR into one record per CDR3 protein. The data hold under 200,000 distinct CDR3 sequences, with 40% to 60% observed a single time. Sequenced sample: sorted CD4+, CD8+, or CD8+CD57+ T cells (not recorded which) from PBMCs. Every receptor here comes from a human donor with aplastic anemia.

This clonotype was detected a few times. V and J are TRBV14 and TRBJ2-7; D gene unclear. The CDR3 covers 12 residues. With 3 bases removed from V and 2 bases from J, the gap between germline ends came to 5 bases. CDR1 is SGHDN, CDR2 FVKESK, per germline. CDR3 nucleotide sequence: TGTGCCAGCAGCCATCTGCCCTACGAGCAGTACTTC. Translating it yields CASSHLPYEQYF.

This rearrangement joins TRBV11-2 to TRBJ1-1, with D tentatively TRBD1 (5 bases). V was pared by 3 bases and J by 0 bases, with 20 bases between. The V gene's germline CDR1 is SGHAT and CDR2 FQNNGV. CDR3 size: 18 residues. The DNA of the CDR3 is TGTGCCAGCAGCTTTGGGACGGTTGATAGGATTATGAACACTGAAGCTTTCTTT. Protein sequence: CASSFGTVDRIMNTEAFF.

This clonotype occurred once. This chain links TRBV6-1 with TRBJ1-5, with TRBD1 identical over 7 bases. Trimming at V came to 7 bases and at J to 5 bases, leaving 14 bases not matched to a gene. This CDR3 spans 16 amino acids. Germline loops: CDR1 MNHNS, CDR2 SASEGT. CDR3 sequence (DNA): TGTGCCAGCAATCGACAGGGACAATGGGCCGATCAGCCCCAGCATTTT. Translation: CASNRQGQWADQPQHF.

This clonotype was observed many times. The V gene is TRBV19, the J gene TRBJ1-1; D unclear. Trimming stripped 5 bases from V and 6 bases from J, with 13 bases between. This CDR3 comprises 13 residues. Looked up from germline, CDR1 is LNHDA and CDR2 is SQIVND (reference sequence). The CDR3 loop reads CASSYGGLAEAFF. For the CDR3, the DNA is TGTGCCAGTAGTTATGGAGGGCTGGCTGAAGCTTTCTTT.

This clonotype appeared a single time. The chain has TRBV7-2 and TRBJ2-7, with a tentative D call TRBD1 (5 bases). V was clipped by 6 bases and J by 2 bases, with 14 bases between them. Germline values: CDR1 SGHTA, CDR2 FQGNSA. This CDR3 has 14 amino acids. In DNA, the CDR3 is TGTGCCAGCAGTCGACAGAAGACCACCTACGAGCAGTACTTC. Protein sequence: CASSRQKTTYEQYF.

This clonotype was counted many times. V is TRBV5-6 and J is TRBJ2-7; 8 nucleotides line up with TRBD1. Germline V CDR1 and CDR2: SGHDT, YYEEEE. Losses at the gene ends were 4 bases for V and 3 bases for J; bases not matched to a gene: 9. The CDR3 loop spans 15 amino acids. The CDR3 nucleotides are TGTGCCAGCAGCGGCCGGGACAGGCCCATCTACGAGCAGTACTTC. Amino acids: CASSGRDRPIYEQYF.

V usage is TRBV20-1 and J usage is TRBJ1-1; the match to TRBD1 covers 7 bases. CDR1 and CDR2 (germline): DFQATT, SNEGSKA (reference sequence). This CDR3 is 14 amino acids long. J lost 1 base, V lost 6 bases, and 8 bases had no gene match. CDR3 region: CSAHEDRRNTEAFF. The CDR3 DNA sequence: TGCAGTGCCCATGAGGACAGGAGGAACACTGAAGCTTTCTTT.

The V gene is TRBV11-3, the J gene TRBJ2-1; D remains unclear. Germline V gives CDR1 SGHNT, CDR2 YENEEA. CDR3 length: 13 residues. Between the trimmed V and J ends, which lost 6 bases and 6 bases, there was a span of 12 bases. CDR3: CASRGRSSNEQFF. CDR3 DNA: TGTGCCAGCAGGGGAAGGAGCTCCAATGAGCAGTTCTTC.

The V call is TRBV20-1, the J call TRBJ2-5; 13 bases fit TRBD2. CDR1 and CDR2 (germline): DFQATT, SNEGSKA (reference sequence). CDR3 size: 15 residues. Germline trimming cut 0 bases from V and 5 bases from J; bases unmatched to any gene: 3. CDR3 bases: TGCAGTGCTAGAGATGGGACTAGCGGGACGGAGACCCAGTACTTC. This sequence encodes CSARDGTSGTETQYF.

This clonotype was found once. The junction departs from the called germline gene at one end, perhaps through a read error. The J gene is TRBJ2-1, the V gene TRBV20-1, with TRBD1 matching 7 bases. The V gene's germline CDR1 is DFQATT and CDR2 SNEGSKA (reference sequence). The CDR3 is 15 amino acids. The CDR3 nucleotides read TGCAGTACTAGGACAGGCCATATCTCGTACAATGAGCAGTTCTTC. Its protein product is CSTRTGHISYNEQFF.

This clonotype was counted between two and nine times. The genes are TRBV6-1 and TRBJ2-3, with 7 bases identical to TRBD2. The CDR3 consists of 16 residues. Germline assignment: CDR1 MNHNS and CDR2 SASEGT. V was clipped by 1 base and J by 1 base; unmatched bases: 5. The chain's CDR3 is CASSEEPSGRTDTQYF. CDR3 nucleotide sequence: TGTGCCAGCAGTGAAGAGCCTAGCGGACGCACAGATACGCAGTATTTT.

About this clonotype itself: A read error is possible here, since a much larger clone lies one base away. The chain recombines TRBV9 with TRBJ1-4; 7 bases fit TRBD1. Germline trimming cut 3 bases from V and 4 bases from J; bases unmatched to any gene: 9. The CDR3 covers 16 residues. The germline V gene has CDR1 SGDLS and CDR2 YYNGEE. The CDR3: CASSDPSGQNNEKLFF. The DNA for the CDR3 is TGTGCCAGCAGCGATCCCTCGGGACAGAATAATGAAAAACTGTTTTTT.

This sequence joins TRBV7-9 and TRBJ1-1; weak D call: TRBD1 (6 bases). The V end lost 6 bases, the J end lost 3 bases, and 11 bases lay between the germline ends. Germline CDR1 and CDR2: SEHNR and FQNEAQ (reference sequence). The CDR3 runs to 13 residues. As DNA, the CDR3 is TGTGCCAGCAGGGGGGCTTGGGACACTGAAGCTTTCTTT. Protein product: CASRGAWDTEAFF.

This clonotype was recorded many times. J is TRBJ2-3 and V is TRBV19; tentatively, D is TRBD1 (6 bases). The germline V gene has CDR1 LNHDA and CDR2 SQIVND (reference sequence). Trimming stripped 0 bases from V and 4 bases from J, with 20 bases between. This CDR3 spans 18 amino acids. CDR3 nucleotide sequence: TGTGCCAGTAGTATAGAACCCAACAGGGACCCTATTTCAGATACGCAGTATTTT. Translated, it gives CASSIEPNRDPISDTQYF.

A note on this clonotype: Being one base from a much bigger clone, this may be a read error. This chain links TRBV5-4 with TRBJ2-1; TRBD2 aligns across 13 bases. V was pared by 2 bases and J by 5 bases, with 7 bases of the junction left unmatched. The V gene's germline CDR1 is SGHNT and CDR2 YYREEE (reference sequence). This CDR3 contains 17 residues. In DNA, the CDR3 is TGTGCCAGCAGCTTAGGACTAGCGGGAGCTTCCGACAATGAGCAGTTCTTC. Its protein is CASSLGLAGASDNEQFF. The complete variable domain, with remaining parts taken from reference TRBV5-4 and TRBJ2-1, reads ETGVTQSPTHLIKTRGQQVTLRCSSQSGHNTVSWYQQALGQGPQFIFQYYREEENGRGNFPPRFSGLQFPNYSSELNVNALELDDSALYLCASSLGLAGASDNEQFFGPGTRLTVL.

This clonotype appeared a few times. CDR3 residues: CATRDRDTEAFF. CDR3 coding DNA: TGTGCCACCAGGGACAGAGACACTGAAGCTTTCTTT. This chain uses TRBV24-1 with TRBJ1-1; a possible D gene is TRBD1 (6 bases). The CDR3 extends over 12 amino acids. Deletions cut 7 bases from V and 3 bases from J, with 8 bases between. CDR1 is KGHDR and CDR2 is SFDVKD in the germline V gene.

This clonotype showed up just once. This chain links TRBV20-1 with TRBJ2-1; D may be TRBD1 (5 bases). The V gene lost 0 bases and the J gene lost 2 bases, with 17 bases spanning the gap. Germline CDR1 reads DFQATT; CDR2 reads SNEGSKA (reference sequence). The CDR3 is 17 residues long. CDR3 DNA sequence: TGCAGTGCTAGAGATCTGCAGGGCAGTAGAACCTACAATGAGCAGTTCTTC. It yields the protein CSARDLQGSRTYNEQFF.

This sequence joins TRBV19 and TRBJ2-3; D may be TRBD2 (5 bases). The CDR3 has 13 amino acids. From germline, CDR1 is LNHDA and CDR2 SQIVND (reference sequence). Trimming took off 4 bases at V and 4 bases at J, with 9 bases between the two ends. The CDR3 region has the DNA TGTGCCAGTAGTACAGAAGCGGCAGATACGCAGTATTTT. It yields the protein CASSTEAADTQYF. Full variable domain (remainder filled in from reference TRBV19 and TRBJ2-3): DGGITQSPKYLFRKEGQNVTLSCEQNLNHDAMYWYRQDPGQGLRLIYYSQIVNDFQKGDIAEGYSVSREKKESFPLTVTSAQKNPTAFYLCASSTEAADTQYFGPGTRLTVL.

This clonotype has at least ten counts. J is TRBJ2-1 and V is TRBV13, with D possibly TRBD1 on 6 matching bases. The CDR3 contains 12 residues. The V end was cut by 6 bases, the J end by 5 bases, with 8 bases between. Germline V CDR1 and CDR2: PRHDT, FYEKMQ (reference sequence). Written as DNA, the CDR3 is TGTGCCAGCAGGGGACAAAACAATGAGCAGTTCTTC. Translation gives CASRGQNNEQFF.

The chain joins TRBV2 to TRBJ1-3; 7 nucleotides align to TRBD1. The germline V gene encodes CDR1 SNHLY and CDR2 FYNNEI. There are 14 residues in the CDR3. Trimming took 6 bases from V and 2 from J; bases not matched to a gene: 4. CDR3 bases: TGTGCCAGCAGCCAGGGGGGAACTGGAAACACCATATATTTT. Its protein is CASSQGGTGNTIYF.

For this clonotype: A much larger clone sits a single nucleotide away, making a read error possible. J is TRBJ2-6 and V is TRBV7-9; a weak D match, TRBD1 (6 bases). CDR1 is SEHNR and CDR2 is FQNEAQ in the germline V gene (reference sequence). Trimming left V 4 bases short and J 0 bases short, with 19 bases between. This CDR3 region has 19 residues. The CDR3 region has the DNA TGTGCCAGCAGCTCGCGATTCCGACAGGAACGCTCTGGGGCCAACGTCCTGACTTTC. Translating gives CASSSRFRQERSGANVLTF.

This chain uses TRBV5-1 with TRBJ2-1; 7 bases align to TRBD1. CDR3 length: 14 residues. The germline gives CDR1 SGHRS, CDR2 YFSETQ. The V gene end was trimmed by 7 bases and the J gene end by 0 bases; junction bases not matched to a gene: 4. The CDR3 sequence is CASGQASSYNEQFF. CDR3 DNA sequence: TGCGCCAGCGGACAGGCGAGCTCCTACAATGAGCAGTTCTTC. Full variable domain (outside the CDR3, taken from reference TRBV5-1 and TRBJ2-1): KAGVTQTPRYLIKTRGQQVTLSCSPISGHRSVSWYQQTPGQGLQFLFEYFSETQRNKGNFPGRFSGRQFSNSRSEMNVSTLELGDSALYLCASGQASSYNEQFFGPGTRLTVL.

The rearrangement joins TRBV12-3 or TRBV12-4 to TRBJ2-3; D might be TRBD2 (6 bases). Trimming cost V 6 bases and J 5 bases, with 18 bases left between them. This CDR3 has 15 residues. CDR3 DNA sequence: TGTGCCAGCAGCCAGGGACTCAACCCGGGAGATACGCAGTATTTT. It yields the protein CASSQGLNPGDTQYF.

J is TRBJ2-7 and V is TRBV2; 8 positions agree with TRBD1. J lost 3 bases, V lost 7 bases, and 5 bases had no gene match. The germline gives CDR1 SNHLY, CDR2 FYNNEI. This CDR3 region has 13 residues. The CDR3 loop is CASTWDRSYEQYF. The DNA for the CDR3 is TGTGCCAGCACATGGGACAGGAGCTACGAGCAGTACTTC.

The gene calls are TRBV7-9 and TRBJ2-7, with D perhaps TRBD2 (5 bases). Germline loops: CDR1 SEHNR, CDR2 FQNEAQ (reference sequence). Between the trimmed V and J ends, which lost 3 bases and 4 bases, there was a span of 7 bases. The CDR3 is 12 residues long. CDR3 in amino acids: CASSLDFYEQYF. The CDR3 DNA reads as TGTGCCAGCAGCTTGGACTTTTACGAGCAGTACTTC. The whole variable domain, filled in from reference TRBV7-9 and TRBJ2-7, reads DTGVSQNPRHKITKRGQNVTFRCDPISEHNRLYWYRQTLGQGPEFLTYFQNEAQLEKSRLLSDRFSAERPKGSFSTLEIQRTEQGDSAMYLCASSLDFYEQYFGPGTRLTVT.

This clonotype was counted ten times or more. The V call is TRBV9, the J call TRBJ2-7, with D perhaps given as TRBD1 or TRBD2 (5 bases each). This CDR3 region has 15 residues. Trimming pared 0 bases from V and 1 base from J, leaving 11 bases between. Germline V lookup: CDR1 SGDLS, CDR2 YYNGEE. This CDR3 is CASSVGGSGSYEQYF. CDR3 DNA sequence: TGTGCCAGCAGCGTAGGGGGGAGTGGGTCCTACGAGCAGTACTTC.

The rearrangement links TRBV10-2 to TRBJ2-1; D possibly corresponds to TRBD2 (5 bases). Trimming left V 3 bases short and J 0 bases short, with 15 bases between. The germline gives CDR1 WSHSY, CDR2 SAAADI. CDR3 size: 17 residues. In DNA form, the CDR3 reads TGCGCCAGCAGTGATAAGGACTTCACGGTCTCCTACAATGAGCAGTTCTTC. Translated: CASSDKDFTVSYNEQFF.

This clonotype occurred many times. The chain joins TRBV7-2 to TRBJ2-7; 7 bases map to TRBD2. This CDR3 region has 14 residues. V was clipped by 5 bases and J by 0 bases; unmatched bases: 4. Germline CDR1 reads SGHTA; CDR2 reads FQGNSA. CDR3 sequence reads: CASSGGGPSYEQYF. The CDR3 nucleotides are TGTGCCAGCAGCGGGGGAGGGCCCTCCTACGAGCAGTACTTC. The full variable domain, with the rest looked up from reference TRBV7-2 and TRBJ2-7, is GAGVSQSPSNKVTEKGKDVELRCDPISGHTALYWYRQSLGQGLEFLIYFQGNSAPDKSGLPSDRFSAERTGGSVSTLTIQRTQQEDSAVYLCASSGGGPSYEQYFGPGTRLTVT.

Comments on this clonotype: This sequence may be a read error, since a much larger clone differs from it by one base. The chain combines TRBV29-1 with TRBJ1-1, with TRBD1 matching 7 bases. Germline CDR1 reads SQVTM; CDR2 reads ANQGSEA. The CDR3 loop spans 13 amino acids. The CDR3 DNA reads as TGCAGCGTTGGGGGACAGATGAACACTGCAGCTTTCTTT. Amino acids: CSVGGQMNTAAFF.